The 26 T cell receptor beta chains presented below share a single source sample, sequenced in a study of T cell repertoires in cytomegalovirus infection. No cognate antigen is known for these TCRs. TCRdb re-called the reads through MiXCR, storing one row per CDR3 protein. The sample contains about 700,000 distinct CDR3 sequences, about 33% of which appear only once. The specimen comprised cultured PBMCs, sampled from culture after CMV antigen stimulation. These receptors all come from a human donor in good health (CMV status not recorded). Some clones in this sample may be carry-over from other donors' samples.

The chain links TRBV27 to TRBJ2-4, with D unresolved. V was cut by 7 bases and J by 0 bases, with 13 bases left in between. CDR3 length: 15 amino acids. Germline V lookup: CDR1 MNHEY, CDR2 SMNVEV (reference sequence). The DNA of the CDR3 is TGTGCCAGCAAACGGGTAGCTGGAGCCAAAAACATTCAGTACTTC. This encodes CASKRVAGAKNIQYF.

This chain joins TRBV29-1 and TRBJ1-1, with D perhaps matching TRBD1 (5 bases). CDR1 and CDR2 (germline): SQVTM, ANQGSEA. The length of the CDR3 is 13 residues. V was pared by 5 bases and J by 1 base, with 11 bases between. The CDR3 DNA is TGCAGCGTTCGGACACGCCAGAACACTGAAGCTTTCTTT. It is translated as CSVRTRQNTEAFF.

This clonotype appeared a single time. This chain connects TRBV5-1 to TRBJ2-7; weak D call: TRBD2 (5 bases). From germline, CDR1 is SGHRS and CDR2 YFSETQ. With 0 bases removed from V and 2 bases from J, the gap between germline ends came to 9 bases. The CDR3 runs to 14 residues. This CDR3 reads CASSLAGIPYEQYF. In DNA, the CDR3 is TGCGCCAGCAGCTTGGCGGGGATACCCTACGAGCAGTACTTC. Together with reference TRBV5-1 and TRBJ2-7, the CDR3 gives the full variable domain: KAGVTQTPRYLIKTRGQQVTLSCSPISGHRSVSWYQQTPGQGLQFLFEYFSETQRNKGNFPGRFSGRQFSNSRSEMNVSTLELGDSALYLCASSLAGIPYEQYFGPGTRLTVT.

The chain joins TRBV4-3 to TRBJ2-3, with 9 bases lining up with TRBD1. Germline V gives CDR1 LGHNA, CDR2 YSLEER. Trimming cost V 1 base and J 4 bases; bases outside gene matches: 3. The CDR3 runs to 15 residues. The CDR3 bases are TGCGCCAGCAGCCAAGCACAGGGGGCGTCAGATACGCAGTATTTT. Translation gives CASSQAQGASDTQYF.

The V call is TRBV2, the J call TRBJ1-4, with 9 nucleotides matching TRBD1. The CDR3 is made up of 15 amino acids. J lost 8 bases, V lost 9 bases, and 13 bases had no gene match. Germline CDR1 SNHLY, CDR2 FYNNEI. The CDR3 region has the DNA TGTGCCAGTGACCTGGGACAGGGACTAGGGGAAAAACTGTTTTTT. The encoded protein is CASDLGQGLGEKLFF.

This clonotype has only a few counts. The chain uses TRBV7-8 and TRBJ2-7, with no clear D. Deletions cut 4 bases from V and 4 bases from J, with 11 bases between. The CDR3 sequence is 13 residues long. CDR1 is SGHVS and CDR2 is FQNEAQ in the germline V gene. CDR3 residues: CASSSGRKYEQYF. CDR3 DNA: TGTGCCAGCAGCTCAGGCCGGAAGTACGAGCAGTACTTC. The entire variable domain, with the rest obtained from reference TRBV7-8 and TRBJ2-7, is as follows: GAGVSQSPRYKVAKRGQDVALRCDPISGHVSLFWYQQALGQGPEFLTYFQNEAQLDKSGLPSDRFFAERPEGSVSTLKIQRTQQEDSAVYLCASSSGRKYEQYFGPGTRLTVT.

Here the CDR3 DNA reads TGTGCCAGCAGTGAAGGACAGGGGGGCACTGAAGCTTTCTTT. As protein: CASSEGQGGTEAFF. The chain links TRBV2 to TRBJ1-1; 9 bases match TRBD1. V shed 1 base, J shed 4 bases, and the junction held 1 base outside the gene matches. The CDR3 covers 14 residues. Germline values: CDR1 SNHLY, CDR2 FYNNEI.

This clonotype has just a few counts. The genes are TRBV19 and TRBJ2-1; D could derive from TRBD1 or TRBD2 (5 bases each). The ends were cut back, 6 bases at V and 3 bases at J, with 12 bases in the middle. The CDR3 totals 14 residues. Germline V gene sequence: CDR1 LNHDA, CDR2 SQIVND (reference sequence). The CDR3 region is CASSLRDLYNEQFF. CDR3 DNA sequence: TGTGCCAGTAGCCTCCGGGACCTCTACAATGAGCAGTTCTTC.

This chain connects TRBV12-3 or TRBV12-4 to TRBJ1-1; 7 bases agree with TRBD1. V was clipped by 6 bases and J by 4 bases; unmatched bases: 11. There are 15 residues in the CDR3. CDR3 sequence (DNA): TGTGCCAGCAGCATCGCCCAGGGGGATAGCACTGAAGCTTTCTTT. Its translation is CASSIAQGDSTEAFF.

This clonotype has just one count. This CDR3 fails to terminate in the conserved phenylalanine or tryptophan, so it likely reflects a read error. The chain joins TRBV7-2 to TRBJ2-4; D remains ambiguous. CDR3 length: 15 residues. The V gene's germline CDR1 is SGHTA and CDR2 FQGNSA. V dropped 3 bases and J dropped 8 bases, with 17 bases sitting between them. The CDR3 DNA reads TGTGCCAGCAGCTTTGTCCGGGCCAAGGGTGACATTCAGTACATC. Its translation: CASSFVRAKGDIQYI.

This clonotype has a count of ten or more. The chain joins TRBV7-2 to TRBJ2-7; D may match TRBD1 or TRBD2 (5 bases each). Germline V gives CDR1 SGHTA, CDR2 FQGNSA. This CDR3 has 16 residues. V lost 5 bases to trimming and J lost 2 bases, with 19 bases between them. CDR3 region: CASSPRSGRSTYEQYF. The CDR3 DNA follows: TGTGCCAGCAGCCCTCGTTCGGGACGTAGTACCTACGAGCAGTACTTC.

The chain is built from TRBV20-1 and TRBJ2-1; 9 nucleotides line up with TRBD2. CDR1 and CDR2 from the germline V gene are DFQATT and SNEGSKA (reference sequence). Germline trimming cut 6 bases from V and 3 bases from J; bases unmatched to any gene: 9. This CDR3 spans 15 amino acids. In nucleotides, the CDR3 is TGCAGTGCCTACCCGGCGGGGGGGCACTACAATGAGCAGTTCTTC. It specifies CSAYPAGGHYNEQFF.

This chain joins TRBV10-3 and TRBJ2-1; perhaps TRBD1 as D (5 bases). This CDR3 comprises 12 residues. Germline V gene lookup returns CDR1 ENHRY and CDR2 SYGVKD. Trimming cost V 4 bases and J 4 bases, with 5 bases left between them. The CDR3 reads CAISGQYNEQFF. The CDR3 region has the DNA TGTGCCATCAGTGGACAGTACAATGAGCAGTTCTTC.

J is TRBJ1-3 and V is TRBV10-3; 7 bases fit TRBD1. V trimming: 0 bases; J trimming: 8 bases; junction bases outside the gene matches: 16. CDR1 is ENHRY and CDR2 is SYGVKD in the germline V gene. This CDR3 spans 18 amino acids. CDR3 in amino acids: CAISESKLLIRRGYTIYF. The CDR3 region has the DNA TGTGCCATCAGTGAGTCGAAACTACTAATCCGCAGGGGGTACACCATATATTTT.

This clonotype was seen a few times. The chain employs TRBV7-9 and TRBJ2-3; 7 bases align to TRBD1. The CDR3 is 16 amino acids. The V and J ends lost 5 bases and 4 bases, in that order; junction bases with no gene match: 12. Germline V lookup: CDR1 SEHNR, CDR2 FQNEAQ (reference sequence). In DNA form, the CDR3 reads TGTGCCAGCAGCCCGGGACAGAACCCCTGGGCAGATACGCAGTATTTT. Translation gives CASSPGQNPWADTQYF.

This clonotype was seen a handful of times. The genes are TRBV10-3 and TRBJ2-7; D unresolved. Germline-derived CDR1 and CDR2 are ENHRY and SYGVKD. Trimming pared 5 bases from V and 0 bases from J, leaving 8 bases between. The CDR3 runs 13 residues. The CDR3 spells CAISHGDSYEQYF. CDR3 nucleotide sequence: TGTGCCATCAGTCATGGAGACTCCTACGAGCAGTACTTC.

This chain connects TRBV3-1 to TRBJ2-6; no firm D call. The CDR3 consists of 17 residues. CDR1 and CDR2 from the germline V gene are LGHDT and YNNKEL (reference sequence). V was trimmed by 1 base and J by 0 bases, leaving 10 bases between them. CDR3 DNA sequence: TGTGCCAGCAGCCAAGCGTACGGCAACTCTGGGGCCAACGTCCTGACTTTC. It specifies CASSQAYGNSGANVLTF.

This clonotype was found a few times. The rearrangement joins TRBV25-1 to TRBJ2-7; D call uncertain. The germline V and J ends were trimmed by 4 bases and 2 bases, with 12 bases remaining between them. This CDR3 comprises 14 residues. Per germline, CDR1 MGHDK and CDR2 SYGVNS. CDR3: CASSGPPATYEQYF. The CDR3 DNA sequence: TGTGCCAGCAGTGGGCCCCCTGCGACCTACGAGCAGTACTTC.

A few counts support this clonotype. This chain uses TRBV3-1 with TRBJ1-1; D gene unclear. The germline gives CDR1 LGHDT, CDR2 YNNKEL (reference sequence). The CDR3 runs to 14 residues. V gave up 4 bases and J gave up 1 base, with 10 bases separating them. CDR3 DNA sequence: TGTGCCAGCAGCCCGATGCTGACGAACACTGAAGCTTTCTTT. The encoded protein is CASSPMLTNTEAFF.

The gene calls are TRBV5-6 and TRBJ2-3; a possible D gene is TRBD2 (5 bases). The CDR3 extends over 15 amino acids. V was trimmed by 5 bases and J by 4 bases, leaving 17 bases between them. Looked up from germline, CDR1 is SGHDT and CDR2 is YYEEEE. CDR3: CASSDPGITADTQYF. CDR3 coding DNA: TGTGCCAGCAGTGACCCGGGGATAACGGCAGATACGCAGTATTTT.

The chain employs TRBV6-2 or TRBV6-3 and TRBJ1-2, with 8 bases that match TRBD1. Germline CDR1 and CDR2: MNHEY and SVGEGT. The CDR3 spans 15 residues. Losses at the gene ends were 4 bases for V and 2 bases for J; bases not matched to a gene: 6. CDR3 loop: CASSSQRTGNYGYTF. In nucleotides, the CDR3 is TGTGCCAGCAGTTCTCAACGGACAGGGAACTATGGCTACACCTTC.

The chain employs TRBV5-1 and TRBJ2-1, with 10 bases aligning to TRBD2. Germline CDR1 is SGHRS and CDR2 is YFSETQ. Germline trimming cut 7 bases from V and 5 bases from J; bases unmatched to any gene: 9. This CDR3 has 15 residues. The CDR3 region is CASHPLAGSDNEQFF. Here the CDR3 DNA reads TGCGCCAGCCACCCACTAGCGGGATCGGACAATGAGCAGTTCTTC.

The gene calls are TRBV2 and TRBJ2-5; TRBD2 might be the D (6 bases). The CDR3 spans 14 residues. Germline CDR1 is SNHLY and CDR2 is FYNNEI. V shed 7 bases and J shed 5 bases, with 17 bases lying between them. The CDR3: CASMDPGTGETQYF. The CDR3 bases are TGTGCCAGCATGGACCCCGGGACTGGGGAGACCCAGTACTTC.

This clonotype was detected only a few times. The CDR3 bases are TGTGCCAGCAGTTTGGGGGTGGAGGCAGATACGCAGTATTTT. Translating gives CASSLGVEADTQYF. The chain recombines TRBV12-3 or TRBV12-4 with TRBJ2-3; D possibly matches TRBD1 or TRBD2 (5 bases each). CDR3 length: 14 amino acids. Trimming removed 3 bases at V and 4 bases at J, with 11 bases between.

This clonotype occurred a few times. The chain has TRBV4-1 and TRBJ2-3; the D gene could be TRBD1 or TRBD2 (5 bases each). Trimming removed 7 bases from V and 9 bases from J, with 23 bases in between. The germline gives CDR1 MGHRA, CDR2 YSYEKL. The CDR3 runs 15 residues. The CDR3 loop is CASTPGTPGIWTQYF. CDR3 coding DNA: TGCGCCAGCACCCCCGGGACGCCCGGCATTTGGACGCAGTATTTT.

The chain carries TRBV7-2 and TRBJ2-7; D remains unclear. CDR1 is SGHTA and CDR2 is FQGNSA in the germline V gene. The CDR3 contains 15 residues. With 5 bases removed from V and 3 bases from J, the gap between germline ends came to 17 bases. The chain's CDR3 is CASSPVALEGYEQYF. The CDR3 bases are TGTGCCAGCAGCCCCGTTGCGCTAGAAGGCTACGAGCAGTACTTC.